This T cell receptor beta chain was observed in a study of T cells after yellow fever vaccination. Across the study: Low-cell-number fractions underwent preparation using SMART-Seq v4 Ultra Low Input. Study-wide points: Contamination by abundant bulk-population clonotypes could be present in FACS-sorted repertoires. The CD4 compartment and the CD8 compartment contained a small share of clonotypes in common.

A process of 5'RACE template switching, which added a universal primer site and UMIs, was used to make TCR cDNA. TCRdb re-analysed the 5' RACE reads in MiXCR, keeping a single row per CDR3 protein. The table lists 350,000 to 450,000 distinct CDR3 sequences, 6% to 8% of them singletons. This clonotype appeared a few times. Its antigen is as yet unknown. After removal of 5 bases from V and 8 bases from J, the junction contained 5 bases not matched to a gene. The CDR3 length is 14 residues. Germline lookup yields CDR1 DFQATT and CDR2 SNEGSKA (reference sequence). This chain connects TRBV20-1 to TRBJ2-4; 14 positions agree with TRBD2. The TCR comes from a young man who received the YFV17D yellow fever vaccine. Sequencing used PBMCs, obtained 5 days after the yellow fever booster vaccination. The CDR3 here is CSAATSGRGDIQYF. The DNA of the CDR3 is TGCAGTGCTGCGACTAGCGGGAGGGGAGACATTCAGTACTTC.